This passage covers 14 T cell receptor beta chains from one sample sequenced in a study of blood T cell repertoires in COVID-19 (dated by TCRdb to 2018 to 2021). Receptor amplification or capture employed the immunoSEQ multiplex PCR assay. The table was pulled from immuneACCESS by TCRdb, which kept in-frame rearrangements only. Such tables lose some clones; where checked, under half of the loss comes from unresolved V genes, and the rest has no known cause. Across this sample there are about 39,000 clones, with around 85% seen only once. The ten most abundant clones make up under 5.5% of the sample. Sequenced input: peripheral blood. These receptors originate from a man aged 40-49 years with active COVID-19.

The V gene is TRBV4-1, the J gene TRBJ2-7, with 16 bases identical to TRBD2. The CDR3 runs to 17 residues. Germline V CDR1 and CDR2: MGHRA, YSYEKL. V gave up 4 bases and J gave up 8 bases; unmatched junction bases: 11. CDR3 amino acids: CASSPAGLAGGVNKQYF. Here the CDR3 DNA reads TGCGCCAGCAGCCCGGCGGGACTAGCGGGAGGGGTGAATAAGCAGTACTTC.

The chain recombines TRBV6-1 with TRBJ1-2; weak D call: TRBD1 (6 bases). This CDR3 spans 13 amino acids. CDR1 MNHNS and CDR2 SASEGT come from the germline V gene. V was shortened by 3 bases and J by 5 bases, with 10 bases between the two germline ends. The CDR3 DNA sequence: TGTGCCAGCAGTGAGCTGGGGGCATATGGCTACACCTTC. This gives the protein CASSELGAYGYTF.

The chain joins TRBV7-3 to TRBJ2-1, with 13 bases identical to TRBD2. The ends lost 5 bases at V and 7 bases at J; junction bases unmatched: 2. Germline CDR1 is SGHTA and CDR2 is FQGTGA. The CDR3 is 14 amino acids. The CDR3 DNA reads TGTGCCAGCAGCCTGGGACTAGCGGGAAATGAGCAGTTCTTC. The encoded protein is CASSLGLAGNEQFF.

The chain links TRBV10-3 to TRBJ1-2, with D perhaps TRBD1 (6 bases). Germline values: CDR1 ENHRY, CDR2 SYGVKD. Trimming pared 4 bases from V and 1 base from J, leaving 7 bases between. The CDR3 sequence is 13 residues long. The CDR3 DNA reads as TGTGCCATCAGTGGACAGGATAACTATGGCTACACCTTC. It codes for CAISGQDNYGYTF.

This chain uses TRBV28 with TRBJ1-4; D not certain. Trimming took off 4 bases at V and 0 bases at J, with 6 bases between the two ends. This CDR3 is built from 14 residues. CDR1 and CDR2 from the germline V gene are MDHEN and SYDVKM. The DNA for the CDR3 is TGTGCCAGCAGTTCGGTAGCAACTAATGAAAAACTGTTTTTT. Its protein is CASSSVATNEKLFF. The full variable domain, with the rest looked up from reference TRBV28 and TRBJ1-4, is DVKVTQSSRYLVKRTGEKVFLECVQDMDHENMFWYRQDPGLGLRLIYFSYDVKMKEKGDIPEGYSVSREKKERFSLILESASTNQTSMYLCASSSVATNEKLFFGSGTQLSVL.

The gene calls are TRBV28 and TRBJ1-2; D unclear. CDR3 length: 12 residues. Germline V lookup: CDR1 MDHEN, CDR2 SYDVKM. The germline V and J ends were trimmed by 6 bases and 8 bases, with 13 bases remaining between them. The CDR3 sequence: CASRTLTGGYTF. For the CDR3, the DNA is TGTGCCAGCAGGACCCTGACGGGGGGCTACACCTTC.

The V call is TRBV5-1, the J call TRBJ2-2, with 8 bases identical to TRBD2. Losses at the gene ends were 4 bases for V and 1 base for J; bases not matched to a gene: 9. The CDR3 is 17 amino acids. CDR1 SGHRS and CDR2 YFSETQ come from the germline V gene. Here the CDR3 DNA reads TGCGCCAGCAGCATTGACCCGGGACTAGTGAACACCGGGGAGCTGTTTTTT. Its protein product is CASSIDPGLVNTGELFF. Full variable domain (remainder filled in from reference TRBV5-1 and TRBJ2-2): KAGVTQTPRYLIKTRGQQVTLSCSPISGHRSVSWYQQTPGQGLQFLFEYFSETQRNKGNFPGRFSGRQFSNSRSEMNVSTLELGDSALYLCASSIDPGLVNTGELFFGEGSRLTVL.

The chain recombines TRBV4-1 with TRBJ1-2; the match to TRBD1 covers 7 bases. CDR1 MGHRA and CDR2 YSYEKL come from the germline V gene. J lost 6 bases, V lost 6 bases, and 7 bases had no gene match. The CDR3 consists of 13 residues. DNA of the CDR3: TGCGCCAGCAGTGTACGCCAGGGGGATGGCTACACCTTC. Its protein product is CASSVRQGDGYTF.

V and J are TRBV5-1 and TRBJ2-7; 8 bases align to TRBD2. CDR3 size: 16 residues. Germline values: CDR1 SGHRS, CDR2 YFSETQ. The V gene end was trimmed by 0 bases and the J gene end by 9 bases; junction bases not matched to a gene: 14. The CDR3: CASSLAGLEGLRGQYF. The CDR3 bases are TGCGCCAGCAGCTTGGCGGGACTAGAGGGTCTACGAGGGCAGTACTTC.

The rearrangement uses TRBV28 and TRBJ2-6, with D possibly TRBD2 on 5 matching bases. Trimming stripped 6 bases from V and 4 bases from J, with 22 bases between. This CDR3 has 18 residues. CDR1 and CDR2 (germline): MDHEN, SYDVKM. In DNA form, the CDR3 reads TGTGCCAGCAGCCCTAGCTCGGGCAGACGCTCCGGGGCCAACGTCCTGACTTTC. Translated: CASSPSSGRRSGANVLTF.

This clone was counted only a few times. The rearrangement uses TRBV28 and TRBJ2-7, with D perhaps matching TRBD1 (6 bases). CDR3 length: 14 residues. Germline CDR1 and CDR2: MDHEN and SYDVKM. V lost 5 bases and J lost 0, with 11 bases in between. Here the CDR3 DNA reads TGTGCCAGCAGTCCCCGGGACAACTCCTACGAGCAGTACTTC. As protein: CASSPRDNSYEQYF.

The chain has TRBV7-6 and TRBJ2-3; 13 bases are shared with TRBD2. CDR3 length: 17 amino acids. V lost 5 bases and J lost 0; bases outside the gene matches: 5. Germline CDR1 reads SGHVS; CDR2 reads FNYEAQ. The CDR3: CASSPRLAGGSTDTQYF. The CDR3 bases are TGTGCCAGCAGCCCCCGACTAGCGGGAGGTAGCACAGATACGCAGTATTTT.

The gene calls are TRBV27 and TRBJ1-4; D not resolved. Trimming stripped 6 bases from V and 8 bases from J, with 16 bases between. The CDR3 covers 14 residues. Germline V CDR1 and CDR2: MNHEY, SMNVEV (reference sequence). The DNA of the CDR3 is TGTGCCAGCAGGTTGATAGGGAGTGGGGAAAAACTGTTTTTT. Its translation is CASRLIGSGEKLFF.

This chain connects TRBV7-3 to TRBJ2-2; 12 positions match TRBD2. From germline, CDR1 is SGHTA and CDR2 FQGTGA. CDR3 size: 17 residues. Trimming cost V 6 bases and J 0 bases; bases outside gene matches: 5. DNA for the CDR3: TGTGCCAGCAGACTAGCGGGAGGATCCCCGAACACCGGGGAGCTGTTTTTT. Translating it yields CASRLAGGSPNTGELFF. The entire variable domain, with the rest obtained from reference TRBV7-3 and TRBJ2-2, is as follows: GAGVSQTPSNKVTEKGKYVELRCDPISGHTALYWYRQSLGQGPEFLIYFQGTGAADDSGLPNDRFFAVRPEGSVSTLKIQRTERGDSAVYLCASRLAGGSPNTGELFFGEGSRLTVL.